The 16 T cell receptor beta chains listed next were all sequenced from one sample in a study of spatial heterogeneity in lung cancer. TCRdb redid the calling of the 5' RACE reads with MiXCR, one entry per CDR3 protein. The sample records tens of thousands of distinct CDR3 sequences, approximately 21% being singletons. As for time point: sample taken at primary tumor resection. In each case, whole RNA from tumor, nontumor lung or frozen PBMC was sequenced unsorted. This specimen consisted of PBMCs, obtained at surgery. Receptors originate from a male donor with early-stage non-small cell lung cancer.

In this sample, this clonotype turned up a few times. The rearrangement joins TRBV5-1 to TRBJ2-5, with 10 positions matching TRBD2. The CDR3 covers 14 residues. Germline trimming cut 4 bases from V and 2 bases from J; bases unmatched to any gene: 2. The V gene's germline CDR1 is SGHRS and CDR2 YFSETQ. The CDR3 region has the DNA TGCGCCAGCAGCCAACTAGCGGGACAAGAGACCCAGTACTTC. Protein: CASSQLAGQETQYF.

This rearrangement joins TRBV7-9 to TRBJ2-3; TRBD2 agrees at 13 bases. Trimming removed 5 bases from V and 4 bases from J; junction bases left unmatched: 3. Germline CDR1 is SEHNR and CDR2 is FQNEAQ (reference sequence). The CDR3 loop spans 15 amino acids. The CDR3 bases are TGTGCCAGCAGCCGGACTAGCGGGAGCGCAGATACGCAGTATTTT. Protein: CASSRTSGSADTQYF.

Ten or more counts support this clonotype. The V call is TRBV27, the J call TRBJ1-5, with D possibly being TRBD1 (5 bases). The CDR3 sequence is 14 residues long. V lost 8 bases and J 2 bases, leaving 13 bases between the germline ends. Germline V gene lookup returns CDR1 MNHEY and CDR2 SMNVEV (reference sequence). CDR3 amino acids: CASAMGGGNQPQHF. For the CDR3, the DNA is TGTGCCAGCGCTATGGGGGGTGGCAATCAGCCCCAGCATTTT.

This clonotype appeared a few times. The chain uses TRBV10-3 and TRBJ2-7; D remains ambiguous. The ends were cut back, 7 bases at V and 6 bases at J, with 16 bases in the middle. Germline loops: CDR1 ENHRY, CDR2 SYGVKD. CDR3 length: 13 amino acids. CDR3 protein: CAITGILTREQYF. In DNA, the CDR3 is TGTGCCATCACTGGGATTCTTACTCGCGAGCAGTACTTC.

This clonotype was found a few times. The chain recombines TRBV7-3 with TRBJ2-2; perhaps TRBD2 as D (6 bases). The CDR3 spans 15 residues. Per germline, CDR1 SGHTA and CDR2 FQGTGA. The V and J ends lost 2 bases and 0 bases respectively, with 7 bases between them. The CDR3 protein is CASSLSSANTGELFF. The CDR3 DNA sequence: TGTGCCAGCAGCTTATCTAGCGCGAACACCGGGGAGCTGTTTTTT. The variable domain in full, completed from reference TRBV7-3 and TRBJ2-2, reads GAGVSQTPSNKVTEKGKYVELRCDPISGHTALYWYRQSLGQGPEFLIYFQGTGAADDSGLPNDRFFAVRPEGSVSTLKIQRTERGDSAVYLCASSLSSANTGELFFGEGSRLTVL.

The genes are TRBV3-2 and TRBJ1-1; TRBD1 reflects the table's D call only, with no check against the DNA. TRBV3-2 is a pseudogene. The CDR3 is 17 amino acids. CDR3 amino acids: CASSQENRGDGNTEAFF. CDR3 nucleotides: TGTGCCAGCAGCCAAGAGAACAGGGGGGACGGGAACACTGAAGCTTTCTTT.

The CDR3: CASSSRTSLGNEQFF. CDR3 coding DNA: TGTGCCAGCAGCTCCCGGACTAGCCTGGGTAATGAGCAGTTCTTC. The chain recombines TRBV5-4 with TRBJ2-1; 8 bases match TRBD2. The V gene's germline CDR1 is SGHNT and CDR2 YYREEE (reference sequence). The CDR3 is 15 amino acids. V gave up 3 bases and J gave up 7 bases; unmatched junction bases: 9.

This clonotype came up many times. CDR3: CASSQSGQEDEQFF. The CDR3 DNA reads TGCGCCAGCAGTCAATCAGGCCAGGAGGATGAGCAGTTCTTC. This chain connects TRBV23-1 to TRBJ2-1; a possible D gene is TRBD2 (5 bases). TRBV23-1 is an ORF; its function is uncertain. The CDR3 contains 14 residues. Trimming shortened V by 0 bases and J by 8 bases, and 11 bases separated the two germline ends.

This clonotype was picked up many times. The chain uses TRBV27 and TRBJ1-1; D gene unclear. Per germline, CDR1 MNHEY and CDR2 SMNVEV (reference sequence). The CDR3 consists of 14 residues. V lost 1 base and J 4 bases, leaving 10 bases between the germline ends. The CDR3 nucleotides are TGTGCCAGCAGTTTATATGGGGTGGGCACTGAAGCTTTCTTT. It is translated as CASSLYGVGTEAFF.

This clonotype was seen a few times. The chain has TRBV29-1 and TRBJ1-1; 7 bases fit TRBD1. Germline assignment: CDR1 SQVTM and CDR2 ANQGSEA. V shed 7 bases, J shed 2 bases, and the junction held 7 bases outside the gene matches. The CDR3 is made up of 13 amino acids. CDR3 protein: CSGRTGTNTEAFF. CDR3 DNA: TGCAGCGGAAGGACAGGTACCAACACTGAAGCTTTCTTT.

This clonotype has a count of ten or more. J is TRBJ2-3 and V is TRBV7-9, with 7 positions matching TRBD1. The CDR3 spans 15 residues. From germline, CDR1 is SEHNR and CDR2 FQNEAQ (reference sequence). The trim removed 5 bases at V and 6 bases at J, leaving 11 bases unmatched. As DNA, the CDR3 is TGTGCCAGCAGCACCCGGGACAGCACCTTGGATACGCAGTATTTT. Its translation is CASSTRDSTLDTQYF.

This chain joins TRBV19 and TRBJ1-6; D is ambiguous. Germline V lookup: CDR1 LNHDA, CDR2 SQIVND (reference sequence). This CDR3 spans 13 amino acids. Trimming took 7 bases from V and 5 from J, leaving 9 bases between them. CDR3 region: CASMESNNSPLHF. The DNA for the CDR3 is TGTGCCAGTATGGAGTCGAATAATTCACCCCTCCACTTT.

This clonotype was seen many times. The chain joins TRBV18 to TRBJ1-5; D is perhaps TRBD1 (6 bases). The CDR3 totals 16 residues. Germline CDR1 KGHSH, CDR2 LQKENI. V lost 2 bases, J lost 3 bases, and 14 bases lay in between. In nucleotides, the CDR3 is TGTGCCAGCTCACCATGGCAGGGGAAGGTCAATCAGCCCCAGCATTTT. It yields the protein CASSPWQGKVNQPQHF.

This clonotype showed up many times. The V and J genes are TRBV29-1 and TRBJ1-4, with 7 nucleotides matching TRBD1. After removal of 7 bases from V and 6 bases from J, the junction contained 8 bases not matched to a gene. The germline V gene has CDR1 SQVTM and CDR2 ANQGSEA. The CDR3 contains 13 residues. CDR3 loop: CSGLAGGDEKLFF. CDR3 DNA sequence: TGCAGCGGACTAGCAGGGGGGGATGAAAAACTGTTTTTT. Full variable domain (outside the CDR3, taken from reference TRBV29-1 and TRBJ1-4): SAVISQKPSRDICQRGTSLTIQCQVDSQVTMMFWYRQQPGQSLTLIATANQGSEATYESGFVIDKFPISRPNLTFSTLTVSNMSPEDSSIYLCSGLAGGDEKLFFGSGTQLSVL.

This clonotype was seen more than once but under ten times. This chain uses TRBV7-8 with TRBJ1-1; tentatively, D is TRBD1 (5 bases). CDR1 and CDR2 (germline): SGHVS, FQNEAQ. The CDR3 contains 14 residues. The V gene lost 6 bases and the J gene lost 1 base, with 12 bases spanning the gap. In DNA form, the CDR3 reads TGTGCCAGCAGTCGACAGCCTAGGAACACTGAAGCTTTCTTT. Its translation: CASSRQPRNTEAFF. Filled out from reference TRBV7-8 and TRBJ1-1, the complete variable domain reads GAGVSQSPRYKVAKRGQDVALRCDPISGHVSLFWYQQALGQGPEFLTYFQNEAQLDKSGLPSDRFFAERPEGSVSTLKIQRTQQEDSAVYLCASSRQPRNTEAFFGQGTRLTVV.

This clonotype turned up a few times. The rearrangement links TRBV6-5 to TRBJ1-1, with TRBD1 as a possible D gene (6 bases). CDR1 is MNHEY, CDR2 SVGAGI, per germline. V was cut by 8 bases and J by 3 bases, with 16 bases left in between. The CDR3 consists of 14 residues. Here the CDR3 reads CASFGGGADTEAFF. The CDR3 DNA follows: TGTGCCAGCTTCGGGGGGGGCGCTGACACTGAAGCTTTCTTT.